A single sample is the source of the 7 T cell receptor beta chains below, sequenced in a study of blood T cell repertoires in COVID-19. Libraries were prepared by immunoSEQ multiplex PCR; TCRdb keeps only in-frame clonotypes and omits some of them. The sample lists approximately 210,000 clones, roughly 80% occurring once. Sequencing used peripheral blood. The receptors derive from a middle-aged woman with active or convalescent COVID-19.

The rearrangement links TRBV7-9 to TRBJ2-2; D remains unclear. CDR1 and CDR2 (germline): SEHNR, FQNEAQ (reference sequence). The CDR3 consists of 15 residues. Trimming removed 2 bases from V and 3 bases from J, with 10 bases in between. The CDR3 coding sequence is TGTGCCAGCAGCTTACAAGCCTTAGACACCGGGGAGCTGTTTTTT. It encodes CASSLQALDTGELFF. The entire variable domain, with the rest obtained from reference TRBV7-9 and TRBJ2-2, is as follows: DTGVSQNPRHKITKRGQNVTFRCDPISEHNRLYWYRQTLGQGPEFLTYFQNEAQLEKSRLLSDRFSAERPKGSFSTLEIQRTEQGDSAMYLCASSLQALDTGELFFGEGSRLTVL.

The chain joins TRBV6-5 to TRBJ2-1, with TRBD1 identical over 8 bases. From germline, CDR1 is MNHEY and CDR2 SVGAGI. Losses at the gene ends were 5 bases for V and 7 bases for J; bases not matched to a gene: 7. The CDR3 is 14 amino acids. The DNA for the CDR3 is TGTGCCAGCAGTCCAGGACAGGGTTTTAATGAGCAGTTCTTC. Amino acid sequence: CASSPGQGFNEQFF.

The J gene is TRBJ2-1, the V gene TRBV7-3, with 8 bases that match TRBD1. The germline CDR1 and CDR2 sequences are SGHTA and FQGTGA. The V gene end was trimmed by 5 bases and the J gene end by 9 bases; junction bases not matched to a gene: 12. CDR3 length: 15 amino acids. As DNA, the CDR3 is TGTGCCAGCAGCCAGACAGGGGTCGAGAATGCTGAGCAGTTCTTC. This codes for CASSQTGVENAEQFF.

The chain carries TRBV10-1 and TRBJ2-1; TRBD2 matches at 8 bases. J lost 3 bases, V lost 4 bases, and 5 bases had no gene match. The CDR3 totals 15 residues. In germline, CDR1 is WNHNN, CDR2 SYGVQD (reference sequence). The CDR3 is CASSVSGSDYNEQFF. CDR3 DNA sequence: TGCGCCAGCAGTGTAAGCGGGAGCGACTACAATGAGCAGTTCTTC.

This chain connects TRBV6-5 to TRBJ2-7; 11 bases are shared with TRBD1. The CDR3 is 16 residues long. Germline CDR1 is MNHEY and CDR2 is SVGAGI. The V gene end was trimmed by 2 bases and the J gene end by 8 bases; junction bases not matched to a gene: 11. The CDR3 spells CASSYLPGQGAYKQYF. The CDR3 DNA is TGTGCCAGCAGTTACCTCCCCGGACAGGGGGCGTATAAGCAGTACTTC.

The chain recombines TRBV5-1 with TRBJ2-7; a weak D match, TRBD1 (6 bases). The V end was cut by 2 bases, the J end by 6 bases, with 18 bases between. CDR3 length: 15 amino acids. Germline V gene lookup returns CDR1 SGHRS and CDR2 YFSETQ. The CDR3 bases are TGCGCCAGCAGCTTATACAGGGCTCCTCGGTCCGAGCAGTACTTC. Translated, it gives CASSLYRAPRSEQYF.

The chain employs TRBV3-1 (or the pseudogene TRBV3-2) and TRBJ2-3; 8 bases match TRBD2. This CDR3 contains 15 residues. CDR1 and CDR2 (germline): LGHDT, YNNKEL (reference sequence). Trimming at V came to 1 base and at J to 2 bases, leaving 2 bases not matched to a gene. The CDR3 region has the DNA TGTGCCAGCAGCCAAGCGGGAGGGCCCACAGATACGCAGTATTTT. Amino acid sequence: CASSQAGGPTDTQYF.